This TCR beta chain was recovered during a study of CD8+ T cells in alopecia areata. Extracted from the samples, RNA was reverse transcribed into cDNA to serve as the sequencing template. Generated by immunoSEQ multiplex PCR, the TCRdb table keeps only in-frame clones and is missing some. Found here are tens of thousands of clones, around 47% of them singletons; the top ten hold just over 50%. CDR3 length equals 14 residues. Germline V gene sequence: CDR1 SQVTM, CDR2 ANQGSEA. The V end was cut by 0 bases, the J end by 5 bases, with 12 bases between. This clone was seen only a few times. The chain has TRBV29-1 and TRBJ2-3; D is unresolved. The sample taken for sequencing was NKG2D-low CD8+ T cells sorted from blood. This clonotype originated in a human donor with alopecia areata. DNA for the CDR3: TGCAGCGTTGAAGATCCCCCCCCATTAGATACGCAGTATTTT. It encodes CSVEDPPPLDTQYF.